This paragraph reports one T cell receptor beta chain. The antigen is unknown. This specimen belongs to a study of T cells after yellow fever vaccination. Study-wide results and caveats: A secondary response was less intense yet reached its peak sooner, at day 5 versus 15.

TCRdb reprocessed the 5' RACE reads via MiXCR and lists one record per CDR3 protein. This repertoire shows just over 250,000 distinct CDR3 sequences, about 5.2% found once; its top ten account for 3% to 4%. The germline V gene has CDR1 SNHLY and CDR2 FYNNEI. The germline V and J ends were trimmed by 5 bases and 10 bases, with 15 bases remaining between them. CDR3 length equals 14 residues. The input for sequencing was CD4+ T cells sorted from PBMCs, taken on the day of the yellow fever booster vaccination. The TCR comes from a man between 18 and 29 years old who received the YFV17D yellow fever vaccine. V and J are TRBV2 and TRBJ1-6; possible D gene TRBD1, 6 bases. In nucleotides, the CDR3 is TGTGCCAGCAGTTGGGACACCCTGGGGTCACCCCTCCACTTT. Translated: CASSWDTLGSPLHF.